The clone carrying this T cell receptor (beta chain) was counted only a few times. What it recognizes is unknown. With iRepertoire HTBI primers and Arm-PCR of CDR3 regions, TCR beta libraries were built. TCRdb called the multiplex PCR reads again in MiXCR, with one record for every CDR3 protein. The profile covers about half a million distinct CDR3 sequences, with approximately 22% appearing a single time and 13% taken by the ten largest. Time point specified: persistent/refractory GD, antithyroid drugs over 5 years with positive TRAb. Extracted RNA from PBMCs served as the source of the TCR library. The patient group derived from an endocrinology department in Xi'an, China. This specimen comes from a study of regulatory T cells in long-lasting Graves disease. Points from the study as a whole: Persistent Graves' patients had lower TCR diversity than newly diagnosed ones. In persistent patients, shared public clonotypes (2,741) outnumbered those in new patients (around 1,000).

The source was peripheral blood mononuclear cells (PBMCs), collected when the disease was refractory, from a patient treated with antithyroid drugs. This TCR derives from a female donor with Graves disease.

CDR3 loop: CASILRFSDSNQPQHF. The CDR3 DNA is TGTGCCAGTATCCTAAGGTTCAGCGATAGCAATCAGCCCCAGCATTTT. This sequence joins TRBV28 and TRBJ1-5, with D hard to call. Germline-derived CDR1 and CDR2 are MDHEN and SYDVKM. This CDR3 has 16 amino acids. V shed 9 bases and J shed 0 bases, with 18 bases lying between them.